Listed below are T cell receptor beta chains from one sample, sequenced in a study of T cells in Graves' hyperthyroidism and ophthalmopathy. TCRdb analysed the multiplex PCR reads with MiXCR anew, one entry per CDR3 protein. The sample has about 400,000 distinct CDR3 sequences, 14% to 15% seen once; the top ten hold roughly 13%. What was sequenced was blood. Receptor source: a man aged 18 to 30 with Graves' ophthalmopathy. Each CDR3 is given with its conserved first and last residue. The order of the fields is D gene, clone size, J gene, V gene, CDR3 DNA, CDR3 protein. The D gene is left open where the match is weak. Not all rows give a size; the values are once, few, many and, for expanded clones, a class.

>TRBD1|many|TRBJ1-1|TRBV13
TGTGCCAGCCTAGACAGGGAGGGGATGAACACTGAAGCTTTCTTT
CASLDREGMNTEAFF
>-|many|TRBJ2-3|TRBV7-9
TGTGCCAGCAGCTTATTTGGGGCCGGCACAGATACGCAGTATTTT
CASSLFGAGTDTQYF
>-|many|TRBJ2-1|TRBV7-9
TGTGCCAGCAGCTTAGCTCAGAGTTACAATGAGCAGTTCTTC
CASSLAQSYNEQFF
>-|-|TRBJ1-2|TRBV5-8
TGTGCCAGCAGCCCCGGGACACCAATCTATGGCTACACCTTC
CASSPGTPIYGYTF
>TRBD1|many|TRBJ1-5|TRBV7-9
TGTGCCAGCAGCCCGGGACAGGAATTTAGCAATCAGCCCCAGCATTTT
CASSPGQEFSNQPQHF
>-|-|TRBJ1-2|TRBV9
TGTGCCAGCAAGAAAGCGACCTATGGCTACACCTTC
CASKKATYGYTF
>TRBD2|-|TRBJ2-7|TRBV20-1
TGCAGTGCTAGAGAGCTAGCGGATGATTCCCACGAGCAGTACTTC
CSARELADDSHEQYF
>-|many|TRBJ2-7|TRBV3-1
TGTGCCAGCAGCCCCTCAACAGGGTCGGCCGAGCAGTACTTC
CASSPSTGSAEQYF
>-|-|TRBJ1-5|TRBV27
TGTGCCAGCAGCCCGGGGGGGCCGGGGCGCCAGCATTTT
CASSPGGPGRQHF
>-|-|TRBJ2-4|TRBV9
TGTGCCAGCAGCGTAGAACCTAATGCGCAAAACATTCAGTACTTC
CASSVEPNAQNIQYF
>TRBD2|many|TRBJ2-3|TRBV12-3/TRBV12-4
TGTGCCAGCAGTTTCGGACGGGAGGGGGATACGCAGTATTTT
CASSFGREGDTQYF
>TRBD2|many|TRBJ2-7|TRBV12-3/TRBV12-4
TGTGCCAGCAGTTTTGGCGGGGGGCTCTCCTACGAGCAGTACTTC
CASSFGGGLSYEQYF
>-|-|TRBJ2-7|TRBV29-1
TGCAGCCACCCCCGGATCGGCGACGAGCAGTACTTC
CSHPRIGDEQYF
>-|many|TRBJ1-1|TRBV7-9
TGTGCCAGCAGCTTACTGCAGGGCCTTAACACTGAAGCTTTCTTT
CASSLLQGLNTEAFF
>-|many|TRBJ2-7|TRBV5-5
TGTGCCAGCAGTCAGCAGGTCGAGCAGTACTTC
CASSQQVEQYF
>TRBD2|many|TRBJ2-7|TRBV11-2
TGTGCCAGCAGCGGGGTTAGCGGGGGCCCCTTCTACGAACAGTACTTC
CASSGVSGGPFYEQYF
>TRBD2|many|TRBJ2-7|TRBV28
TGTGCCAGCAGCCTCCCTATCCAGGGGGCCGGGACTAGCGGGGGCGTCACCTACGAGCAGTACTTC
CASSLPIQGAGTSGGVTYEQYF
>TRBD1|few|TRBJ1-1|TRBV11-2
TGTGCCAGCAGTTCCGGACAGGGTTGGACTGAAGCTTTCTTT
CASSSGQGWTEAFF
>TRBD2|many|TRBJ2-5|TRBV11-1
TGTGCCAGCAGCCTCGGGACTAGCGGGGAAGAGACCCAGTACTTC
CASSLGTSGEETQYF
>-|-|TRBJ1-6|TRBV5-1
TGCGCCAGCAGCTTGGGACAGTCCCAAAGGGCTCTCCACTTT
CASSLGQSQRALHF
>TRBD2|-|TRBJ2-3|TRBV4-2
TGTGCCAGCAGCCCCCTTGGGACTAGCGGACCCCAATCGCAGTATTTT
CASSPLGTSGPQSQYF
>TRBD2|few|TRBJ2-7|TRBV7-9
TGTGCCAGCAGCTCGGGACTAGCGGGGACCTCCCACGAGCAGTACTTC
CASSSGLAGTSHEQYF
>-|-|TRBJ1-3|TRBV10-3
TGTGCCATCAGTGGAGTCAGGGGTAATTCTGGAAACACCATATATTTT
CAISGVRGNSGNTIYF
>TRBD1|once|TRBJ1-5|TRBV11-3
TGTGCCAGCAGAGTACAGGGGGACTGGCATCAGCCCCAGCATTTT
CASRVQGDWHQPQHF
>-|many|TRBJ1-2|TRBV3-1
TGTGCCAGCAGCCACCCCAGGGGCAACGGCTACACCTTC
CASSHPRGNGYTF
>-|-|TRBJ2-1|TRBV2
TGTGCCAGCAGTGAGCTGGAAAGGTACAATGAGCAGTTCTTC
CASSELERYNEQFF
>-|few|TRBJ2-1|TRBV18
TGTGCCAGCTCACCACCGGAGCCGATATCCTACAATGAGCAGTTCTTC
CASSPPEPISYNEQFF
>-|few|TRBJ2-2|TRBV7-2
TGTGCCAGCAGGGGGGGGGGGCGCGGCGGGGAGCTGTTTTTT
CASRGGGRGGELFF
>-|many|TRBJ2-7|TRBV5-1
TGCGCCAGCAGCCTACAGAACGCCAACTACGAGCAGTACTTC
CASSLQNANYEQYF
>TRBD2|few|TRBJ2-7|TRBV5-6
TGTGCCAGCAGCTTGTTGGGGACTAGCGGTATCTACGAGCAGTACTTC
CASSLLGTSGIYEQYF
>-|-|TRBJ1-1|TRBV2
TGTGCCAGCAGTGTGCGGGGCGGGCAGAACACTGAAGCTTTCTTT
CASSVRGGQNTEAFF
>TRBD2|many|TRBJ2-7|TRBV5-1
TGCGCCAGCAGAGAGAGCGGGAGTTCAGGCGAGCAGTACTTC
CASRESGSSGEQYF
>TRBD1|many|TRBJ1-1|TRBV11-3
TGTGCCAGCAGCCCACCAGGGGGGCTGAACACTGAAGCTTTCTTT
CASSPPGGLNTEAFF
>TRBD1|many|TRBJ1-2|TRBV6-1
TGTGCCAGCAGTGAAGGACCCAGGGGGAACTATGGCTACACCTTC
CASSEGPRGNYGYTF
>-|-|TRBJ2-7|TRBV10-3
TGTGCCATCAGTGACCGGGGAATTTCCTACGAGCAGTACTTC
CAISDRGISYEQYF
>-|many|TRBJ1-2|TRBV5-1
TGCGCCAGCAGCTTGGGGGCGGCAGTGGAGGGCTACACCTTC
CASSLGAAVEGYTF
>-|-|TRBJ2-2|TRBV20-1
TGCAGTGCTAGCGGGAGTGGGGTCACCGGGGAGCTGTTTTTT
CSASGSGVTGELFF
>-|many|TRBJ2-2|TRBV12-3/TRBV12-4
TGTGCCAGCAGTTTTTCTGGGACCGCGGTCACCGGGGAGCTGTTTTTT
CASSFSGTAVTGELFF
>-|many|TRBJ2-7|TRBV27
TGTGCCAGCAGTTTATCTTATGTCCCGGGACACCTATACGAGCAGTACTTC
CASSLSYVPGHLYEQYF
>-|-|TRBJ2-7|TRBV27
TGTGCCAGCAGTCCCGGCCGTCGGGACGAGCAGTACTTC
CASSPGRRDEQYF
>-|many|TRBJ1-6|TRBV11-3
TGTGCCAGCAGCTCCGGGACAAATTATAATTCACCCCTCCACTTT
CASSSGTNYNSPLHF
>-|-|TRBJ2-2|TRBV15
TGTGCCACCAGCAGAGATATTATCGGGGAGCTGTTTTTT
CATSRDIIGELFF
>TRBD1|-|TRBJ1-2|TRBV6-5
TGTGCCAGCAGTTACTCCCGGACAGGGTTCTATGGCTACACCTTC
CASSYSRTGFYGYTF
>TRBD2|-|TRBJ2-5|TRBV5-1
TGCGCCAGCAGCACGGGGACTAGTGAAGAGACCCAGTACTTC
CASSTGTSEETQYF
>-|many|TRBJ2-1|TRBV24-1
TGTGCCACCAGCAGGGACCCCTTCTCCCGACTGGGGAATGAGCAGTTCTTC
CATSRDPFSRLGNEQFF
>-|many|TRBJ2-1|TRBV2
TGTGCCAGCAGAAAAGACAGGAACAATGAGCAGTTCTTC
CASRKDRNNEQFF
>-|-|TRBJ2-1|TRBV6-1
TGTGCCAGCAGTGGAGAAATAGGGGGATACAATGAGCAGTTCTTC
CASSGEIGGYNEQFF
>-|many|TRBJ1-5|TRBV6-1
TGTGCCAGCAGTAAGACAGCGTATAGCAATCAGCCCCAGCATTTT
CASSKTAYSNQPQHF